The 29 T cell receptor beta chains in this list originate from one sample, sequenced in a study of post-analysis software for immune sequencing data. Study findings and constraints: Patients had higher frequencies than controls of about five TRBV segments, including TRBV5-6, TRBV5-1 and TRBV20-1.

Unique molecular identifiers were built into the TCR beta cDNA libraries. TCRdb re-derived calls from the PCR reads in MiXCR, one entry per CDR3 protein. Of about 430,000 distinct CDR3 sequences listed, over 30% are singletons. Antigen specificity for these receptors is unknown. Sample: blood. The receptors were sampled from a girl aged 2-10 years with multiple sclerosis.

The gene calls are TRBV9 and TRBJ1-6; 8 bases are shared with TRBD1. The CDR3 extends over 15 amino acids. Germline V CDR1 and CDR2: SGDLS, YYNGEE. V was clipped by 0 bases and J by 7 bases; unmatched bases: 3. The CDR3 DNA follows: TGTGCCAGCAGCGTAGACCAGGGGGCCAATTCACCCCTCCACTTT. Translated, it gives CASSVDQGANSPLHF.

In its sample, this clonotype was seen a few times. The CDR3 loop is CASSARDRGAKNIQYF. CDR3 coding DNA: TGTGCCAGCAGCGCCCGGGACAGGGGGGCCAAAAACATTCAGTACTTC. The chain carries TRBV9 and TRBJ2-4; 11 bases match TRBD1. With 3 bases clipped from V and 1 base from J, the junction kept 3 bases outside the gene matches. The germline CDR1 and CDR2 sequences are SGDLS and YYNGEE. The CDR3 runs 16 residues.

The rearrangement links TRBV29-1 to TRBJ2-7; D is perhaps TRBD1 or TRBD2 (6 bases each). This CDR3 has 13 amino acids. CDR1 is SQVTM and CDR2 is ANQGSEA in the germline V gene. V was pared by 7 bases and J by 3 bases, with 16 bases between. The CDR3 nucleotides are TGCAGCGCCGGGGGCAGAACACACTACGAGCAGTACTTC. Amino acids: CSAGGRTHYEQYF.

The rearrangement uses TRBV20-1 and TRBJ2-5, with D perhaps TRBD2 (7 bases). With 3 bases removed from V and 2 bases from J, the gap between germline ends came to 16 bases. The germline V gene has CDR1 DFQATT and CDR2 SNEGSKA (reference sequence). The CDR3 loop spans 15 amino acids. CDR3 DNA: TGCAGTGCTAGTGGGTCCGGGGGGCATCAAGAGACCCAGTACTTC. This sequence encodes CSASGSGGHQETQYF.

Details on this clonotype: A junction end diverges from the germline sequence, so it may reflect a read error. V is TRBV27 and J is TRBJ1-5, with D possibly TRBD1 on 5 matching bases. The CDR3 length is 18 residues. Germline V lookup: CDR1 MNHEY, CDR2 SMNVEV (reference sequence). Here the CDR3 reads CASSLFPRQTNSNQPQHF. DNA of the CDR3: TGTGCCAGCAGCTTATTCCCCCGACAGACTAATAGCAATCAGCCCCAGCATTTT.

This clonotype was seen a handful of times. V usage is TRBV5-1 and J usage is TRBJ2-1; no clear D gene. The CDR3 is made up of 16 amino acids. Germline V lookup: CDR1 SGHRS, CDR2 YFSETQ. Trimming took 1 base from V and 0 from J, leaving 11 bases between them. This CDR3 is CASSLRAISSYNEQFF. The CDR3 nucleotides are TGCGCCAGCAGCTTGCGTGCGATAAGCTCCTACAATGAGCAGTTCTTC.

This chain links TRBV5-1 with TRBJ1-4; D ambiguous. This CDR3 region has 19 residues. CDR1 SGHRS and CDR2 YFSETQ come from the germline V gene. V was clipped by 3 bases and J by 0 bases, with 21 bases between them. In DNA, the CDR3 is TGCGCCAGCAGCTCGACGAACCTCGACACCATTTCAACTAATGAAAAACTGTTTTTT. As protein: CASSSTNLDTISTNEKLFF.

CDR3 in amino acids: CAISESSGYKNIQYF. DNA for the CDR3: TGTGCCATCAGTGAGTCGAGTGGTTACAAAAACATTCAGTACTTC. The rearrangement uses TRBV10-3 and TRBJ2-4, with unresolved D. The CDR3 length is 15 residues. The germline V gene has CDR1 ENHRY and CDR2 SYGVKD. V was clipped by 0 bases and J by 3 bases, with 9 bases between them.

V usage is TRBV7-6 and J usage is TRBJ2-5, with D possibly being TRBD2 (6 bases). The DNA end is a closer match to TRBJ2-7, so the J assignment may be wrong. Germline loops: CDR1 SGHVS, CDR2 FNYEAQ. The CDR3 length is 15 residues. The CDR3 DNA is TGTGCCAGCAGTCCACTAGGAGGGCCGGTTTTCGAGCAGTACTTC. Protein sequence: CASSPLGGPVFEQYF.

This clonotype was seen just once. The rearrangement links TRBV4-2 to TRBJ2-4; D remains unclear. V lost 0 bases, J lost 5 bases, and 11 bases lay in between. Germline V CDR1 and CDR2: LGHNA, YNFKEQ. The CDR3 sequence is 15 residues long. The chain's CDR3 is CASSQEFGPENIQYF. DNA for the CDR3: TGTGCCAGCAGCCAAGAATTCGGACCGGAAAACATTCAGTACTTC.

This clonotype was detected only a few times. V usage is TRBV10-3 and J usage is TRBJ1-1; unclear D gene. Looked up from germline, CDR1 is ENHRY and CDR2 is SYGVKD. V dropped 8 bases and J dropped 0 bases, with 10 bases sitting between them. This CDR3 contains 13 residues. In DNA form, the CDR3 reads TGTGCCATCGCTGGCAGCATGAACACTGAAGCTTTCTTT. Amino acids: CAIAGSMNTEAFF.

The chain links TRBV20-1 to TRBJ2-3, with D perhaps matching TRBD2 (5 bases). Germline V gives CDR1 DFQATT, CDR2 SNEGSKA (reference sequence). CDR3 length: 17 amino acids. The V end lost 0 bases, the J end lost 0 bases, and 16 bases lay between the germline ends. CDR3 in DNA: TGCAGTGCTAGAGATCGAACGGGGAGCCCTAGCACAGATACGCAGTATTTT. Amino acids: CSARDRTGSPSTDTQYF.

The chain has TRBV4-3 and TRBJ1-2; a possible D gene is TRBD1 (5 bases). V lost 1 base and J 8 bases, leaving 14 bases between the germline ends. The CDR3 contains 14 residues. Germline loops: CDR1 LGHNA, CDR2 YSLEER. In nucleotides, the CDR3 is TGCGCCAGCAGCCAAGTGGGGCGCGAGGGCGGCTACACCTTC. This codes for CASSQVGREGGYTF.

Regarding this clonotype: A much larger clone differs from this one at a single base, so this may be a read error. Written as DNA, the CDR3 is TGTGCCAGCAGCCAAGCGGGCAGTGAGCAGTTCTTC. Translating it yields CASSQAGSEQFF. The J gene is TRBJ2-1, the V gene TRBV3-1; D not resolved. This CDR3 spans 12 amino acids. V was clipped by 1 base and J by 9 bases, with 7 bases between them. In germline, CDR1 is LGHDT, CDR2 YNNKEL (reference sequence).

This clonotype was found a few times. DNA of the CDR3: TGCAGTGCTAGACGTTCCGGGAGTGGGTCCTACGAGCAGTACTTC. Protein sequence: CSARRSGSGSYEQYF. The V and J genes are TRBV20-1 and TRBJ2-7; D is perhaps TRBD2 (6 bases). Trimming cost V 2 bases and J 1 base, with 15 bases left between them. The CDR3 has 15 residues. Germline loops: CDR1 DFQATT, CDR2 SNEGSKA (reference sequence).

The chain combines TRBV19 with TRBJ1-5; TRBD1 might be the D (5 bases). Germline V gene lookup returns CDR1 LNHDA and CDR2 SQIVND (reference sequence). The V end was cut by 4 bases, the J end by 3 bases, with 13 bases between. The CDR3 consists of 15 residues. The CDR3 region has the DNA TGTGCCAGTAGTAGGCCGGGGGTTCTCAATCAGCCCCAGCATTTT. This translates into CASSRPGVLNQPQHF.

The chain is built from TRBV7-3 and TRBJ1-2, with 10 nucleotides matching TRBD1. CDR3 size: 15 residues. With 2 bases clipped from V and 1 base from J, the junction kept 1 base outside the gene matches. The germline CDR1 and CDR2 sequences are SGHTA and FQGTGA. The CDR3 nucleotides read TGTGCCAGCAGCTTAGGGACAGGGGATAACTATGGCTACACCTTC. It encodes CASSLGTGDNYGYTF.

The V gene is TRBV7-9, the J gene TRBJ1-4; 9 nucleotides match TRBD1. Germline assignment: CDR1 SEHNR and CDR2 FQNEAQ (reference sequence). The CDR3 runs 18 residues. The ends lost 6 bases at V and 6 bases at J; junction bases unmatched: 17. The CDR3 sequence: CASRPYPGQGTTDEKLFF. The CDR3 DNA sequence: TGTGCCAGCAGACCATACCCGGGACAGGGAACGACGGATGAAAAACTGTTTTTT.

The V and J genes are TRBV2 and TRBJ1-5; 8 bases line up with TRBD1. The germline V gene encodes CDR1 SNHLY and CDR2 FYNNEI. V was pared by 5 bases and J by 5 bases, with 8 bases of the junction left unmatched. CDR3 length: 15 residues. This CDR3 is CASSFIPGQDQPQHF. The CDR3 DNA is TGTGCCAGCAGTTTTATTCCGGGACAGGATCAGCCCCAGCATTTT.

The chain has TRBV5-1 and TRBJ2-1; D remains ambiguous. This CDR3 has 14 amino acids. Looked up from germline, CDR1 is SGHRS and CDR2 is YFSETQ. Trimming removed 0 bases from V and 2 bases from J, with 6 bases in between. The CDR3 here is CASSLGVTYNEQFF. In nucleotides, the CDR3 is TGCGCCAGCAGCTTGGGGGTCACCTACAATGAGCAGTTCTTC.

The chain has TRBV12-5 and TRBJ2-5; tentative D call: TRBD2 (5 bases). Germline V CDR1 and CDR2: LGHNT, FRNRAP. The CDR3 has 13 residues. The V end was cut by 7 bases, the J end by 4 bases, with 13 bases between. Here the CDR3 reads CASAVAGRETQYF. CDR3 bases: TGTGCTAGTGCGGTTGCGGGTCGAGAGACCCAGTACTTC.

This clonotype was seen a handful of times. This chain connects TRBV7-2 to TRBJ2-1, with D possibly being TRBD1 (6 bases). The V gene lost 7 bases and the J gene lost 1 base, with 11 bases spanning the gap. This CDR3 contains 14 residues. The V gene's germline CDR1 is SGHTA and CDR2 FQGNSA. Written as DNA, the CDR3 is TGTGCCAGCAACCCGCAGGGGTCCTACAATGAGCAGTTCTTC. Translating gives CASNPQGSYNEQFF.

This clonotype was seen just once. The V call is TRBV12-3 or TRBV12-4, the J call TRBJ1-4, with D uncertain. Trimming removed 5 bases at V and 6 bases at J, with 13 bases between. This CDR3 has 14 amino acids. The CDR3 DNA sequence: TGTGCCAGCAGTATACACGGAGGTGATGAAAAACTGTTTTTT. The encoded protein is CASSIHGGDEKLFF.

Of note for this clonotype: Mismatch with germline at one junction end may stem from a read error. The chain links TRBV7-9 to TRBJ2-7, with TRBD2 matching over 7 bases. The CDR3 is made up of 16 amino acids. Per the germline V gene, CDR1 is SEHNR and CDR2 is FQNEAQ (reference sequence). The CDR3 DNA follows: TGCGCCAGCAGCTCGGGTACCGGGACTACGAAATACGAGCAGTACTTC. This translates into CASSSGTGTTKYEQYF.

This clonotype turned up a few times. The chain has TRBV7-9 and TRBJ1-2, with a weak D call TRBD1 (5 bases). The CDR3 has 14 amino acids. The V and J ends lost 4 bases and 8 bases respectively, with 17 bases between them. Germline-derived CDR1 and CDR2 are SEHNR and FQNEAQ (reference sequence). The CDR3 loop is CASSSAGTGGGYTF. Here the CDR3 DNA reads TGTGCCAGCAGCTCCGCCGGGACCGGAGGAGGCTACACCTTC.

This clonotype showed up just a few times. The chain has TRBV7-2 and TRBJ1-1; D unresolved. The CDR3 runs 15 residues. V lost 5 bases, J lost 3 bases, and 16 bases lay in between. Per the germline V gene, CDR1 is SGHTA and CDR2 is FQGNSA. DNA of the CDR3: TGTGCCAGCAGCATCCGCCCCGGGGATTACACTGAAGCTTTCTTT. Protein product: CASSIRPGDYTEAFF.

The V call is TRBV20-1, the J call TRBJ2-7; no clear D. The CDR3 contains 14 residues. V lost 3 bases, J lost 6 bases, and 18 bases lay in between. Germline V gives CDR1 DFQATT, CDR2 SNEGSKA (reference sequence). The CDR3 protein is CSARGGSSLGEQYF. In DNA form, the CDR3 reads TGCAGTGCTAGGGGCGGATCAAGCCTCGGCGAGCAGTACTTC.

This clonotype has just a few counts. The chain couples TRBV4-1 to TRBJ2-4; D unresolved. V was cut by 1 base and J by 0 bases, with 13 bases left in between. Germline V lookup: CDR1 MGHRA, CDR2 YSYEKL. The length of the CDR3 is 17 residues. The CDR3 reads CASSQGTTLLAKNIQYF. DNA for the CDR3: TGCGCCAGCAGCCAAGGAACGACCCTCCTAGCCAAAAACATTCAGTACTTC.

The CDR3 coding sequence is TGTGCCAGCAGCCAAAGGCAGGGTTATCAGCCCCAGCATTTT. It translates to CASSQRQGYQPQHF. This chain joins TRBV3-1 and TRBJ1-5; possibly TRBD1 for D (5 bases). V lost 2 bases to trimming and J lost 5 bases, with 10 bases between them. The CDR3 extends over 14 amino acids. CDR1 is LGHDT, CDR2 YNNKEL, per germline (reference sequence).